Below are 27 T cell receptor beta chains sequenced from a single sample in a study of OX40 agonist ivuxolimab in advanced cancers. Only in-frame clones appear in the TCRdb table, and some are missing; sequencing was by immunoSEQ multiplex PCR. The sample has nearly 80,000 clones; 70% to 85% are singletons. This specimen was CD4+ or CD8+ T cells sorted from blood, taken in a trial of the OX40 agonist ivuxolimab. The receptors derive from an adult with an advanced solid tumor such as melanoma, head and neck, liver or kidney cancer.

The chain has TRBV4-1 and TRBJ1-1; D perhaps matches TRBD1 (6 bases). The CDR3 extends over 15 amino acids. Germline V gives CDR1 MGHRA, CDR2 YSYEKL. Trimming took off 0 bases at V and 8 bases at J, with 16 bases between the two ends. CDR3 sequence reads: CASSQDRRQETEAFF. In DNA form, the CDR3 reads TGCGCCAGCAGCCAAGATAGACGACAGGAAACCGAAGCTTTCTTT.

This rearrangement joins TRBV15 to TRBJ2-7; a possible D gene is TRBD2 (5 bases). The germline gives CDR1 LNHNV, CDR2 YYDKDF (reference sequence). V lost 4 bases and J lost 5, with 9 bases in between. The CDR3 runs 12 residues. The CDR3 loop reads CATSNEGDEQYF. In DNA form, the CDR3 reads TGTGCCACCAGCAATGAGGGCGACGAGCAGTACTTC.

This clone was counted once. The gene calls are TRBV5-6 and TRBJ2-4; 9 nucleotides align to TRBD2. Germline CDR1 and CDR2: SGHDT and YYEEEE. The CDR3 totals 13 residues. The junction had 6 bases not matched to a gene; V was cut back by 6 bases and J by 8 bases. The chain's CDR3 is CASTSGMGYIQYF. CDR3 nucleotide sequence: TGTGCCAGCACTAGCGGGATGGGATACATTCAGTACTTC. The variable domain in full, with the rest retrieved from reference TRBV5-6 and TRBJ2-4, is DAGVTQSPTHLIKTRGQQVTLRCSPKSGHDTVSWYQQALGQGPQFIFQYYEEEERQRGNFPDRFSGHQFPNYSSELNVNALLLGDSALYLCASTSGMGYIQYFGAGTRLSVL.

The rearrangement uses TRBV7-2 and TRBJ2-6; D may be TRBD1 (6 bases). Trimming cost V 6 bases and J 12 bases, with 15 bases left between them. The CDR3 contains 13 residues. Per germline, CDR1 SGHTA and CDR2 FQGNSA. In DNA, the CDR3 is TGTGCCAGCAGGTCGGTGGGGGCGGGCGTCCTGACTTTC. Residues: CASRSVGAGVLTF.

This clone was counted a few times. The rearrangement uses TRBV7-2 and TRBJ2-7; D is unresolved. The germline V and J ends were trimmed by 2 bases and 6 bases, with 11 bases remaining between them. CDR1 is SGHTA and CDR2 is FQGNSA in the germline V gene. The CDR3 length is 13 residues. CDR3 protein: CASSLSPFSEQYF. The CDR3 DNA reads as TGTGCCAGCAGCTTAAGCCCCTTCAGCGAGCAGTACTTC.

The chain has TRBV7-8 and TRBJ2-1, with 10 bases that match TRBD2. Germline V lookup: CDR1 SGHVS, CDR2 FQNEAQ. V dropped 1 base and J dropped 10; count of bases not matched to a gene: 7. The CDR3 contains 15 residues. The CDR3 DNA reads TGTGCCAGCAGCTTAGGGCTAGCGGGAGCCAGAGAGCAGTTCTTC. It is translated as CASSLGLAGAREQFF.

This rearrangement joins TRBV4-3 to TRBJ1-4; 7 bases fit TRBD1. CDR1 and CDR2 (germline): LGHNA, YSLEER. V lost 5 bases and J lost 0; bases outside the gene matches: 3. CDR3 length equals 15 residues. The CDR3 DNA sequence: TGCGCCAGCAGCTCCGGACAGGCAACTAATGAAAAACTGTTTTTT. Its protein product is CASSSGQATNEKLFF.

The chain recombines TRBV5-1 with TRBJ1-3; D is possibly TRBD1 (6 bases). The CDR3 totals 14 residues. Looked up from germline, CDR1 is SGHRS and CDR2 is YFSETQ. Trimming shortened V by 3 bases and J by 4 bases, and 11 bases separated the two germline ends. CDR3: CASSSGTYGNTIYF. The CDR3 region has the DNA TGCGCCAGCAGCTCTGGGACATACGGAAACACCATATATTTT.

This clone was seen many times. The genes are TRBV7-9 and TRBJ2-7; a possible D gene is TRBD2 (5 bases). The CDR3 covers 14 residues. Germline V gene lookup returns CDR1 SEHNR and CDR2 FQNEAQ (reference sequence). V lost 5 bases to trimming and J lost 5 bases, with 16 bases between them. CDR3 nucleotides: TGTGCCAGCAGCCCCCGGACTCTAGATGACGAGCAGTACTTC. The encoded protein is CASSPRTLDDEQYF.

As DNA, the CDR3 is TGCGCCAGCAGCTTGTATGATAGCGGGAGTCTCTACGAGCAGTACTTC. The encoded protein is CASSLYDSGSLYEQYF. V gene TRBV5-1 combines with J gene TRBJ2-7; 9 bases match TRBD2. The CDR3 spans 16 residues. The germline V gene has CDR1 SGHRS and CDR2 YFSETQ. V lost 1 base and J lost 3; bases outside the gene matches: 8.

This clone appeared a single time. This chain uses TRBV5-6 with TRBJ2-5; weak D call: TRBD1 (6 bases). TRBJ2-7 matches the DNA end more closely, so the J call is doubtful. This CDR3 is built from 14 residues. Germline V gene data show CDR1 as SGHDT and CDR2 as YYEEEE. CDR3 bases: TGTGCCAGCAGCCAACAGGGTAGCGCCTACGAGCAGTACTTC. As protein: CASSQQGSAYEQYF.

J is TRBJ2-7 and V is TRBV7-9; 9 nucleotides match TRBD1. The length of the CDR3 is 15 residues. The ends lost 5 bases at V and 6 bases at J; junction bases unmatched: 11. The germline V gene encodes CDR1 SEHNR and CDR2 FQNEAQ (reference sequence). CDR3 loop: CASSRQGTGTSEQYF. Written as DNA, the CDR3 is TGTGCCAGCAGCCGACAAGGGACAGGGACTTCCGAGCAGTACTTC.

This chain connects TRBV7-3 to TRBJ2-2, with 10 bases that match TRBD2. J gave up 6 bases and V 5 bases, and 15 bases lay outside the gene matches. Per germline, CDR1 SGHTA and CDR2 FQGTGA. The CDR3 contains 18 residues. In DNA form, the CDR3 reads TGTGCCAGCAGCCTCAATCCGGGACTAGCGTCCATCCCCGGGGAGCTGTTTTTT. Its protein product is CASSLNPGLASIPGELFF.

The chain has TRBV5-1 and TRBJ2-7; no firm D call. This CDR3 contains 14 residues. Germline CDR1 and CDR2: SGHRS and YFSETQ. Between the trimmed V and J ends, which lost 5 bases and 3 bases, there was a span of 15 bases. The CDR3 reads CASSQTMKHYEQYF. CDR3 coding DNA: TGCGCCAGCAGTCAGACGATGAAGCACTACGAGCAGTACTTC.

The chain has TRBV5-1 and TRBJ1-1; D is undetermined. V shed 0 bases and J shed 1 base, with 7 bases lying between them. Looked up from germline, CDR1 is SGHRS and CDR2 is YFSETQ. The CDR3 extends over 14 amino acids. The CDR3 coding sequence is TGCGCCAGCAGCTTGGATGGGAAGAACACTGAAGCTTTCTTT. It specifies CASSLDGKNTEAFF.

The gene calls are TRBV6-1 and TRBJ2-1; 15 nucleotides agree with TRBD2. Germline V gene sequence: CDR1 MNHNS, CDR2 SASEGT. CDR3 size: 18 residues. Trimming cost V 2 bases and J 0 bases; bases outside gene matches: 2. DNA of the CDR3: TGTGCCAGCAGTGAAATGGGACTAGCGGGAGGCTCCTACAATGAGCAGTTCTTC. It translates to CASSEMGLAGGSYNEQFF.

CDR3 bases: TGCGCCAGCAGCCCATCCCCAGGGGCATCGAACACCGGGGAGCTGTTTTTT. It is translated as CASSPSPGASNTGELFF. This chain links TRBV4-1 with TRBJ2-2, with D perhaps matching TRBD1 (6 bases). Germline V gene sequence: CDR1 MGHRA, CDR2 YSYEKL. The CDR3 has 17 residues. Deletions cut 4 bases from V and 0 bases from J, with 15 bases between.

The gene calls are TRBV18 and TRBJ2-5; 13 bases are shared with TRBD2. The length of the CDR3 is 16 residues. V was clipped by 6 bases and J by 4 bases; unmatched bases: 8. Germline-derived CDR1 and CDR2 are KGHSH and LQKENI. CDR3 sequence (DNA): TGTGCCAGCTCCAGACTAGCGGGAGGTAGTGGAGAGACCCAGTACTTC. Protein product: CASSRLAGGSGETQYF. Full variable domain (outside the CDR3, taken from reference TRBV18 and TRBJ2-5): NAGVMQNPRHLVRRRGQEARLRCSPMKGHSHVYWYRQLPEEGLKFMVYLQKENIIDESGMPKERFSAEFPKEGPSILRIQQVVRGDSAAYFCASSRLAGGSGETQYFGPGTRLLVL.

The J gene is TRBJ2-5, the V gene TRBV5-4; 7 nucleotides align to TRBD2. TRBJ2-7 explains the end of the DNA better; the J call may be wrong. The CDR3 contains 15 residues. CDR1 is SGHNT, CDR2 YYREEE, per germline (reference sequence). The chain's CDR3 is CASGQLGGVTYEQYF. The CDR3 DNA sequence: TGTGCCAGCGGACAATTGGGGGGGGTGACCTACGAGCAGTACTTC.

In nucleotides, the CDR3 is TGTGCCAGCAATCCCCTGGACACCTACGAGCAGTACTTC. This encodes CASNPLDTYEQYF. The rearrangement uses TRBV27 and TRBJ2-7, with TRBD1 as a possible D gene (5 bases). V lost 7 bases and J lost 2, with 12 bases in between. The CDR3 sequence is 13 residues long. Germline V gene data show CDR1 as MNHEY and CDR2 as SMNVEV (reference sequence).

The chain employs TRBV28 and TRBJ2-3; possibly TRBD1 or TRBD2 for D (6 bases each). The CDR3 totals 13 residues. Deletions cut 6 bases from V and 1 base from J, with 8 bases between. Germline lookup yields CDR1 MDHEN and CDR2 SYDVKM. CDR3 residues: CASRGGGTDTQYF. The CDR3 coding sequence is TGTGCCAGCAGGGGGGGCGGCACAGATACGCAGTATTTT.

The chain links TRBV10-3 to TRBJ2-7, with D possibly being TRBD1 (5 bases). This CDR3 contains 16 residues. Germline lookup yields CDR1 ENHRY and CDR2 SYGVKD. V lost 0 bases, J lost 6 bases, and 18 bases lay in between. The CDR3 DNA reads TGTGCCATCAGTGAGTCTAGCCAGGGCAAGTCTGGCGAGCAGTACTTC. Translation gives CAISESSQGKSGEQYF.

This clone was picked up a small number of times. The V call is TRBV28, the J call TRBJ1-5; D is unresolved. The length of the CDR3 is 16 residues. The V gene lost 4 bases and the J gene lost 5 bases, with 18 bases spanning the gap. Germline assignment: CDR1 MDHEN and CDR2 SYDVKM. The CDR3 protein is CASSSPRREMHQPQHF. The CDR3 DNA is TGTGCCAGCAGTTCCCCGCGGCGGGAGATGCATCAGCCCCAGCATTTT.

This clone qualifies as medium-sized (0.01 to 0.1%). The chain joins TRBV14 to TRBJ1-4; TRBD1 might be the D (5 bases). The ends were cut back, 3 bases at V and 2 bases at J, with 10 bases in the middle. Germline V gene data show CDR1 as SGHDN and CDR2 as FVKESK. The CDR3 is 15 residues long. The CDR3 DNA reads as TGTGCCAGCAGCCAGGGGTGGGGGACTAATGAAAAACTGTTTTTT. Translated, it gives CASSQGWGTNEKLFF. Using reference TRBV14 and TRBJ1-4 for the parts outside the CDR3, the full variable domain is EAGVTQFPSHSVIEKGQTVTLRCDPISGHDNLYWYRRVMGKEIKFLLHFVKESKQDESGMPNNRFLAERTGGTYSTLKVQPAELEDSGVYFCASSQGWGTNEKLFFGSGTQLSVL.

The chain links TRBV28 to TRBJ1-6; 7 nucleotides line up with TRBD1. This CDR3 region has 13 residues. Germline CDR1 reads MDHEN; CDR2 reads SYDVKM. V gave up 11 bases and J gave up 8 bases; unmatched junction bases: 9. The CDR3 is CAARDSRDSPLHF. The CDR3 nucleotides are TGTGCCGCCCGGGACAGTCGGGATTCACCCCTCCACTTT.

The chain joins TRBV18 to TRBJ1-1; 12 nucleotides align to TRBD1. Looked up from germline, CDR1 is KGHSH and CDR2 is LQKENI. J was trimmed by 8 bases and V by 5 bases; bases with no gene match: 15. The CDR3 has 17 amino acids. CDR3 in amino acids: CASSTQHPGTGGGEAFF. The CDR3 DNA reads as TGTGCCAGCTCAACTCAACACCCTGGGACAGGGGGCGGGGAAGCTTTCTTT.

The gene calls are TRBV5-5 and TRBJ2-3; 7 bases fit TRBD2. Germline V gives CDR1 SGHKS, CDR2 YYEKEE (reference sequence). V was pared by 0 bases and J by 1 base, with 2 bases of the junction left unmatched. The CDR3 is 15 residues long. The CDR3 loop is CASSLDSGGTDTQYF. In DNA form, the CDR3 reads TGTGCCAGCAGCTTGGACAGCGGGGGCACAGATACGCAGTATTTT.